Here is one TCR beta chain with its context. Produced via immunoSEQ multiplex PCR; TCRdb's table is partial and in-frame only. The repertoire holds about 38,000 clones, with 85% to 90% as singletons. CDR3 size: 15 residues. Deletions cut 6 bases from V and 10 bases from J, with 22 bases between. From germline, CDR1 is MNHEY and CDR2 SMNVEV (reference sequence). These data belong to a study of T cell changes during pregnancy in multiple sclerosis. The sequence came from a female donor with multiple sclerosis, enrolled in a pregnancy study. Sequencing used CD4+ T cells from peripheral blood mononuclear cells, obtained in the second trimester of pregnancy. The chain recombines TRBV27 with TRBJ2-1, with D possibly matching TRBD2 (5 bases). The DNA for the CDR3 is TGTGCCAGCAGCCCCAGGAAGAGGGCTAAAGGAGAGCAGTTCTTC. The encoded protein is CASSPRKRAKGEQFF.